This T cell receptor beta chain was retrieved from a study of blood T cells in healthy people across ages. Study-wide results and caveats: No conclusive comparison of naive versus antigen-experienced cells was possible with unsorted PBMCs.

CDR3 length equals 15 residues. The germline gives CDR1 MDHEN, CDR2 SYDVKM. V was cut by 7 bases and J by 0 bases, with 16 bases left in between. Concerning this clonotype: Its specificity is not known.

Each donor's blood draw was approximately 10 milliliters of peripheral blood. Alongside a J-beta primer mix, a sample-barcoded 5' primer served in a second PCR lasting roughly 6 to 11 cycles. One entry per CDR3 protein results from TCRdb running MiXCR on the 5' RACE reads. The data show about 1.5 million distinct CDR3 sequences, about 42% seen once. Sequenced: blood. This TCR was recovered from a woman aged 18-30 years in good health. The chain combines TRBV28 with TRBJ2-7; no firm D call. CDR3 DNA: TGTGCCAGCACTCTAGGGTGGGGAAGCTCCTACGAGCAGTACTTC. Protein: CASTLGWGSSYEQYF.